The clone carrying this TCR beta chain was counted between two and nine times. The sample originates from a study of T cells in Graves' hyperthyroidism and ophthalmopathy. The V gene lost 2 bases and the J gene lost 9 bases, with 11 bases spanning the gap. Germline V gives CDR1 DFQATT, CDR2 SNEGSKA (reference sequence). The CDR3 has 13 amino acids. The source material, RNA transcripts, was used to amplify TCR beta CDR3 regions. The TCR CDR3 was amplified in a first-round RT-PCR using the HTBI primer set. TCRdb reanalysed the multiplex PCR reads using MiXCR and keeps one entry per CDR3 protein. The sample shows more than 50,000 distinct CDR3 sequences, roughly 52% of them seen only once.

The chain carries TRBV20-1 and TRBJ1-6; the D is unclear. The sample comprised blood. The source of this sequence is a woman aged 25 to 39 with Graves' ophthalmopathy. CDR3 sequence reads: CSARLGGISPLHF. In DNA, the CDR3 is TGCAGTGCTAGACTGGGAGGGATTTCACCCCTCCACTTT.